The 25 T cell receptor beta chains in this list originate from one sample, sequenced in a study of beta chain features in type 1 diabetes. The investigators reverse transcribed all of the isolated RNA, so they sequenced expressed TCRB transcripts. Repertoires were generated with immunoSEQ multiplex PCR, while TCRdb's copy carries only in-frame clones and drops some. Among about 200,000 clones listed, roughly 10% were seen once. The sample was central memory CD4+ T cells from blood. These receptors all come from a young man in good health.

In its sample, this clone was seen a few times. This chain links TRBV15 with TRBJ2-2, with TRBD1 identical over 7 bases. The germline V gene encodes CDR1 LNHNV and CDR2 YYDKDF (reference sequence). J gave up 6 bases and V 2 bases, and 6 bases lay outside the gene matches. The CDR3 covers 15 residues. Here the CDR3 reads CATSRQRQGAGELFF. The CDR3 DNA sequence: TGTGCCACCAGCAGACAGCGACAGGGCGCCGGGGAGCTGTTTTTT.

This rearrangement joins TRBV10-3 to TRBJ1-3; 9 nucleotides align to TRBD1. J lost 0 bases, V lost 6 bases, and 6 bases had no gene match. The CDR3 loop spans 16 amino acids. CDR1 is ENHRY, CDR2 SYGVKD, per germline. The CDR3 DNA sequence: TGTGCCATCAGCGACGGGACAGGGAACTCTGGAAACACCATATATTTT. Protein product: CAISDGTGNSGNTIYF.

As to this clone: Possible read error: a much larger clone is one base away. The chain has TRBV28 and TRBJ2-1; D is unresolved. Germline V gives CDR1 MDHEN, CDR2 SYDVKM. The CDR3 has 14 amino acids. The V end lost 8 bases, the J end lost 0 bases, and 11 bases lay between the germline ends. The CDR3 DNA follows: TGTGCCAGCGAAAGGGCGAGCTCCTACAATGAGCAGTTCTTC. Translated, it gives CASERASSYNEQFF.

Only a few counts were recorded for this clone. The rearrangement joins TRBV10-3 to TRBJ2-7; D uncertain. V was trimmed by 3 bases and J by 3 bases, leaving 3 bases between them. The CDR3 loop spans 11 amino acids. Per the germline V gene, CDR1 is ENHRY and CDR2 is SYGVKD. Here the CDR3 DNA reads TGTGCCATCAGTGACAACTACGAGCAGTACTTC. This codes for CAISDNYEQYF.

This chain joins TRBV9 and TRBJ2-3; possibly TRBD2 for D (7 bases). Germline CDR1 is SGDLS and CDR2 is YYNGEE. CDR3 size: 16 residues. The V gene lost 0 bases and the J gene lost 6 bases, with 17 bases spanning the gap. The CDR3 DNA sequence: TGTGCCAGCAGCGTAGGCGGCGGGGGCCTAGGGGATACGCAGTATTTT. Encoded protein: CASSVGGGGLGDTQYF.

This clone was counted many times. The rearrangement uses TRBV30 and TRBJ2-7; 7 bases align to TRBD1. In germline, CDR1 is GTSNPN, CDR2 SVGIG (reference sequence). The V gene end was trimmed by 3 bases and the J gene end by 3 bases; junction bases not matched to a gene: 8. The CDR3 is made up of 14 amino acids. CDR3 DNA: TGTGCCTGGAGCCTAATACGACAGGGCTACGAGCAGTACTTC. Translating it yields CAWSLIRQGYEQYF. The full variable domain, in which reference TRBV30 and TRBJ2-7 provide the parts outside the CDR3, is SQTIHQWPATLVQPVGSPLSLECTVEGTSNPNLYWYRQAAGRGLQLLFYSVGIGQISSEVPQNLSASRPQDRQFILSSKKLLLSDSGFYLCAWSLIRQGYEQYFGPGTRLTVT.

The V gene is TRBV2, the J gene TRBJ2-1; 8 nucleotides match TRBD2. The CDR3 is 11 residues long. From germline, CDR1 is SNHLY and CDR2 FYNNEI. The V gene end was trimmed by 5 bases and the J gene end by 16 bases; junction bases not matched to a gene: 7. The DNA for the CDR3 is TGTGCCAGCAGTCCTAGCGGGTTCCCCTTCTTC. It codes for CASSPSGFPFF.

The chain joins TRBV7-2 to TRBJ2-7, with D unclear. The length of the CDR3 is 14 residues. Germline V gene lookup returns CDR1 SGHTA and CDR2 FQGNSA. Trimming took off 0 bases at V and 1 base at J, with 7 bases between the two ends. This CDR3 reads CASSLAPSSYEQYF. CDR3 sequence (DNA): TGTGCCAGCAGCTTAGCGCCCTCGTCCTACGAGCAGTACTTC.

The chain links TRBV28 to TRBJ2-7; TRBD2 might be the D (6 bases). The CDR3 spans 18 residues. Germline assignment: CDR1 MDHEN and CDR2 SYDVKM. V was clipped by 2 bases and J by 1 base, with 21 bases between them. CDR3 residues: CASSLEVRGFSGSYEQYF. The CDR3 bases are TGTGCCAGCAGTTTAGAGGTTCGGGGGTTCAGCGGATCCTACGAGCAGTACTTC. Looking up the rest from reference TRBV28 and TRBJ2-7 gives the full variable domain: DVKVTQSSRYLVKRTGEKVFLECVQDMDHENMFWYRQDPGLGLRLIYFSYDVKMKEKGDIPEGYSVSREKKERFSLILESASTNQTSMYLCASSLEVRGFSGSYEQYFGPGTRLTVT.

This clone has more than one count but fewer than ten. The CDR3 DNA reads TGTGCCAGCAGCCCTCGGGGTAGCGCGGTAGATACGCAGTATTTT. Its protein product is CASSPRGSAVDTQYF. The genes are TRBV5-6 and TRBJ2-3, with D tentatively TRBD2 (5 bases). Germline lookup yields CDR1 SGHDT and CDR2 YYEEEE. The CDR3 spans 15 residues. Trimming took off 4 bases at V and 5 bases at J, with 17 bases between the two ends.

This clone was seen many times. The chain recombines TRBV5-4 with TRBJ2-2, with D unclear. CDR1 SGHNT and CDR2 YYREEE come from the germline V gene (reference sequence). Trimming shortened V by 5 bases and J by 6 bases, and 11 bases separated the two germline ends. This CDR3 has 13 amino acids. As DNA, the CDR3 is TGTGCCAGCAGTCTGGACGGGTCCGGGGAGCTGTTTTTT. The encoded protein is CASSLDGSGELFF.

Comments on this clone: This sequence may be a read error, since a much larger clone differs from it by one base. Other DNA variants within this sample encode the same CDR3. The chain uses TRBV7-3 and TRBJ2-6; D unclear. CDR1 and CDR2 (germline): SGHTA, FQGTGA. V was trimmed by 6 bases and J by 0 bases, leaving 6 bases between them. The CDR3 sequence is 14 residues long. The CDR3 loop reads CASSGSSGANVLTF. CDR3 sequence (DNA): TGTGCCAGCAGTGGAAGCTCTGGGGCCAACGTCCTGACTTTC.

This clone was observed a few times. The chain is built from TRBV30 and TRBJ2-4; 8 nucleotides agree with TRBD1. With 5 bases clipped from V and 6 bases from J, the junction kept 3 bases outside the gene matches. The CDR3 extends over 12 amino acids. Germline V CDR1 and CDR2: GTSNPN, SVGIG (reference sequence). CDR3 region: CAWGQGGNIQYF. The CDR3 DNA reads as TGTGCCTGGGGACAGGGTGGAAACATTCAGTACTTC. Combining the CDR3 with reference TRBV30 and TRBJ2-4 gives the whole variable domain SQTIHQWPATLVQPVGSPLSLECTVEGTSNPNLYWYRQAAGRGLQLLFYSVGIGQISSEVPQNLSASRPQDRQFILSSKKLLLSDSGFYLCAWGQGGNIQYFGAGTRLSVL.

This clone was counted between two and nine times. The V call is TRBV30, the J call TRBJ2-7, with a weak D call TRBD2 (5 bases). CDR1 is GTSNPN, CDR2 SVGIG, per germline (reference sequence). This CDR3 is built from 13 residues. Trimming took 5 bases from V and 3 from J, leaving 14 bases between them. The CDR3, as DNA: TGTGCCTGGGAGCCCGGGAAGAACTACGAGCAGTACTTC. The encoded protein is CAWEPGKNYEQYF.

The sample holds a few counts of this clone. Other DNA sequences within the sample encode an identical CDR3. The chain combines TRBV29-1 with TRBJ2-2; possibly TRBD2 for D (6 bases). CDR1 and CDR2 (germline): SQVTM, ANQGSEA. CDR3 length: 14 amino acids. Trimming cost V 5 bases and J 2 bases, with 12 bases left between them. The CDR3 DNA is TGCAGCGTTCACCGGGACTCAAACACCGGGGAGCTGTTTTTT. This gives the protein CSVHRDSNTGELFF.

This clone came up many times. The CDR3 loop reads CAWSVPGELFF. The CDR3 nucleotides read TGTGCCTGGAGTGTGCCCGGGGAGCTGTTTTTT. V usage is TRBV30 and J usage is TRBJ2-2; no definite D call. The CDR3 has 11 amino acids. The germline V gene encodes CDR1 GTSNPN and CDR2 SVGIG (reference sequence). V lost 0 bases and J 6 bases, leaving 2 bases between the germline ends.

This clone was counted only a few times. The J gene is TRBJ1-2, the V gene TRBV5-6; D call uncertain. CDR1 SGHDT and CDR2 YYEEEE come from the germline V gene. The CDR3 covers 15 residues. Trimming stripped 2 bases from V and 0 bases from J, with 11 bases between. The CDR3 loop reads CASSLEKGPNYGYTF. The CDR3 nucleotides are TGTGCCAGCAGCTTAGAAAAAGGGCCTAACTATGGCTACACCTTC.

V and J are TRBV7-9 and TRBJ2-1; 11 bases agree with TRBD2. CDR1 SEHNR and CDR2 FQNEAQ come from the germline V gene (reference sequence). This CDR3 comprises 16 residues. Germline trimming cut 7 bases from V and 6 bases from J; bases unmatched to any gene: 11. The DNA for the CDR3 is TGTGCCAGCAACCCCTCGGAGACTAGCGGGACCAATGAGCAGTTCTTC. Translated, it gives CASNPSETSGTNEQFF.

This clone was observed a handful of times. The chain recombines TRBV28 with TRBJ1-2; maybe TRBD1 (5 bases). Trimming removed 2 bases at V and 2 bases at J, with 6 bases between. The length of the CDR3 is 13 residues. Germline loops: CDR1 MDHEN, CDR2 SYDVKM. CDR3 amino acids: CASSLAGNYGYTF. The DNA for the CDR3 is TGTGCCAGCAGTTTAGCAGGGAACTATGGCTACACCTTC.

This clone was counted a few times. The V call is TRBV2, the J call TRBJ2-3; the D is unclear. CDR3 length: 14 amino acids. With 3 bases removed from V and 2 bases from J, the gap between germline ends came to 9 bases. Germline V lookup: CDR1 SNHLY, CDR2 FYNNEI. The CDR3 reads CASSEAGNTDTQYF. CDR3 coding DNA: TGTGCCAGCAGTGAGGCTGGAAACACAGATACGCAGTATTTT.

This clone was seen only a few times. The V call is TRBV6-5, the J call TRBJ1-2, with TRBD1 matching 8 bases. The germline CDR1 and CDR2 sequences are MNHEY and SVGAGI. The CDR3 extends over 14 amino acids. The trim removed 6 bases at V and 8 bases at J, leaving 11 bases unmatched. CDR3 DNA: TGTGCCAGCAGAGAGGACAGGGTAAGGGACGGCTACACCTTC. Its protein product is CASREDRVRDGYTF.

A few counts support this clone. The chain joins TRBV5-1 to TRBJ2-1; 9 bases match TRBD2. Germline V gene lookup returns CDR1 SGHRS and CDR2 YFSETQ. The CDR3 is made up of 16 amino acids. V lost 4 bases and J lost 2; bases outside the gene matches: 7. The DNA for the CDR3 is TGCGCCAGCAGCATTTTAGCGGGAGACGCCTACAATGAGCAGTTCTTC. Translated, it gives CASSILAGDAYNEQFF.

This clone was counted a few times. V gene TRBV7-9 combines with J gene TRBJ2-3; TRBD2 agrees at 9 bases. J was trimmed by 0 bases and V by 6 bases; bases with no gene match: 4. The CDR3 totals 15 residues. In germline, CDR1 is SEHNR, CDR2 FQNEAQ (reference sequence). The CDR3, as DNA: TGTGCCAGCAGGTACCTAGCGGGAAGCACAGATACGCAGTATTTT. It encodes CASRYLAGSTDTQYF.

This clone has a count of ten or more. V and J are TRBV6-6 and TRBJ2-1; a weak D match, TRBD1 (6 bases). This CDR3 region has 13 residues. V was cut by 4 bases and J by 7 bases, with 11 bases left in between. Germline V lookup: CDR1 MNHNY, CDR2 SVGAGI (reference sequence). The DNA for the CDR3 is TGTGCCAGCAGTTCCTTACAGGGAAATGAGCAGTTCTTC. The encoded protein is CASSSLQGNEQFF.

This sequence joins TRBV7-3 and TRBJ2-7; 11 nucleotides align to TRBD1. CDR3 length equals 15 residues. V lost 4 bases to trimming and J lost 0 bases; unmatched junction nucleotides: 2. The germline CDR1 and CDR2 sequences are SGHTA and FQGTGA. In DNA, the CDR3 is TGTGCCAGCAGCTGGACAGGGGGCGCCTCCTACGAGCAGTACTTC. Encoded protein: CASSWTGGASYEQYF.